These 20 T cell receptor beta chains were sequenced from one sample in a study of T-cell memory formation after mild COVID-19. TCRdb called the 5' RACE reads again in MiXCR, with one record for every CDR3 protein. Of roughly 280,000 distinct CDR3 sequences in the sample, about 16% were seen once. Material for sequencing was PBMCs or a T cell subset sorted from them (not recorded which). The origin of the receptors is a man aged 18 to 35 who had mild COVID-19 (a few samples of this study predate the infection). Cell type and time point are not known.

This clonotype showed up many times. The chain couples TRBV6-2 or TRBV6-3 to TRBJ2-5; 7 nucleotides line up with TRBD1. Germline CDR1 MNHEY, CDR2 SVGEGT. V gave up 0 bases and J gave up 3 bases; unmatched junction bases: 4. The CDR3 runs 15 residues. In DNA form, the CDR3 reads TGTGCCAGCAGTTACTCGGGACAGCTAGAAGAGACCCAGTACTTC. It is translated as CASSYSGQLEETQYF.

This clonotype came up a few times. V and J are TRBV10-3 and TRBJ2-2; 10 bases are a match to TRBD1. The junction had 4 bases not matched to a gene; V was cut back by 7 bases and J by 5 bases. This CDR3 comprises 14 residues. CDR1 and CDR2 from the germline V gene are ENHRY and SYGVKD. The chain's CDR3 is CAITGTGETGELFF. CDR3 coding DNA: TGTGCCATCACCGGGACAGGGGAAACCGGGGAGCTGTTTTTT.

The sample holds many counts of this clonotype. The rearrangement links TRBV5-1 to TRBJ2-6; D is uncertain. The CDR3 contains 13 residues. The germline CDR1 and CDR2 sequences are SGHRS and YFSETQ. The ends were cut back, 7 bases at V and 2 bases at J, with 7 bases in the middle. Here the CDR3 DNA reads TGCGCCAGCCGCGACCCTGGGGCCAACGTCCTGACTTTC. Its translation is CASRDPGANVLTF.

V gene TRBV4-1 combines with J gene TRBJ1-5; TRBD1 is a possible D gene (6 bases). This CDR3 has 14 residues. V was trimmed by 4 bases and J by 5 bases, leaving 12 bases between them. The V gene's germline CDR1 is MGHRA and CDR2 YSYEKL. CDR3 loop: CASSRRTDDQPQHF. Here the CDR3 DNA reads TGCGCCAGCAGCCGACGGACAGATGATCAGCCCCAGCATTTT.

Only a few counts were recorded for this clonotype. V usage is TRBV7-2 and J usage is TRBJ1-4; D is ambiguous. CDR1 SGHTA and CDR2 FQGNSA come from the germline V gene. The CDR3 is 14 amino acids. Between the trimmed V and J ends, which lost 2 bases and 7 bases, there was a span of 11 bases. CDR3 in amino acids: CASSLSRGGEKLFF. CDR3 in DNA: TGTGCCAGCAGCTTATCCCGGGGTGGTGAAAAACTGTTTTTT.

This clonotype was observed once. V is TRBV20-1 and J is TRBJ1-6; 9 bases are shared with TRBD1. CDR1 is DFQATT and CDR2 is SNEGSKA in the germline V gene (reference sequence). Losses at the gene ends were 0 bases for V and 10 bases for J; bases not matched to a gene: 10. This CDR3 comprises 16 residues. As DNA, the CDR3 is TGCAGTGCTAGAGATAAGGGACAGGGCTTGTGGTCACCCCTCCACTTT. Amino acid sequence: CSARDKGQGLWSPLHF.

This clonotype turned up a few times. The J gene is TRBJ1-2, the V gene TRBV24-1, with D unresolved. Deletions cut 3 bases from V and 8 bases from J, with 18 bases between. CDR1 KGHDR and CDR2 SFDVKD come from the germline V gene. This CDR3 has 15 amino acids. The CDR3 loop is CATSDRPGRLGGYTF. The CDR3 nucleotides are TGTGCCACCAGTGATCGACCCGGGAGACTTGGCGGCTACACCTTC.

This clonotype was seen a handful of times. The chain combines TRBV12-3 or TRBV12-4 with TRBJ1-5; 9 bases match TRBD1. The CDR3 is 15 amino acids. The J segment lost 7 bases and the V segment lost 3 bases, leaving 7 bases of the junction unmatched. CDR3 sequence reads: CASSFQRQGVQPQHF. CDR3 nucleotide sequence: TGTGCCAGCAGTTTCCAAAGACAGGGGGTACAGCCCCAGCATTTT.

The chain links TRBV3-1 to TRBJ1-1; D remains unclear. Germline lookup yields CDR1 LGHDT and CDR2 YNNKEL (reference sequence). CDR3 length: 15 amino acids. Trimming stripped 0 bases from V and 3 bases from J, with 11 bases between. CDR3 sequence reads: CASSQDSGVYTEAFF. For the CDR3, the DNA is TGTGCCAGCAGCCAAGATTCTGGGGTCTACACTGAAGCTTTCTTT.

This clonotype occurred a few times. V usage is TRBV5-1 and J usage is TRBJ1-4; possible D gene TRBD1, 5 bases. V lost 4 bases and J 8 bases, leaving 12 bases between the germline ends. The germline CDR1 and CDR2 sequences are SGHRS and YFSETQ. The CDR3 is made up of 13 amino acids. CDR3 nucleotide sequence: TGCGCCAGCAGCGCCCAGGGATACGAAAAACTGTTTTTT. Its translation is CASSAQGYEKLFF.

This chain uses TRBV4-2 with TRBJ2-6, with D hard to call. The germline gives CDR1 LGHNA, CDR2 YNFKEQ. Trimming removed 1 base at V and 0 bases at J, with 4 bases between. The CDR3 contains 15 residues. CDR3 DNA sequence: TGTGCCAGCAGCCAAGGTGACTCTGGGGCCAACGTCCTGACTTTC. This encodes CASSQGDSGANVLTF.

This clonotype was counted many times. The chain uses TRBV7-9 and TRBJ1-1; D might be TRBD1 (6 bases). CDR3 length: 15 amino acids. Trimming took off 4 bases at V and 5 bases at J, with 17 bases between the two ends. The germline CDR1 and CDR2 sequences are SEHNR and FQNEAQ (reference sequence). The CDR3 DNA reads TGTGCCAGCAGCTCACCCACGGGGGCTAGGACTGAAGCTTTCTTT. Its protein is CASSSPTGARTEAFF. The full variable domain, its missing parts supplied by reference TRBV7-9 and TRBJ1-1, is DTGVSQNPRHKITKRGQNVTFRCDPISEHNRLYWYRQTLGQGPEFLTYFQNEAQLEKSRLLSDRFSAERPKGSFSTLEIQRTEQGDSAMYLCASSSPTGARTEAFFGQGTRLTVV.

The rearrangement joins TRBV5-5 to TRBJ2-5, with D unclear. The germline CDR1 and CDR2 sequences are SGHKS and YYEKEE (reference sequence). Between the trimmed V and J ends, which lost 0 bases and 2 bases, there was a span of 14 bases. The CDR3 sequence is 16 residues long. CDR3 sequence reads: CASSLDRTGFQETQYF. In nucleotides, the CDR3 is TGTGCCAGCAGCTTGGATCGGACGGGTTTTCAAGAGACCCAGTACTTC.

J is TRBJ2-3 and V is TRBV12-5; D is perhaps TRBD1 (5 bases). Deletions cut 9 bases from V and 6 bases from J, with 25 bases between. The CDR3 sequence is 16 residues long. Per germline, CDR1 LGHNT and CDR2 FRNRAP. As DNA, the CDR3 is TGTGCTAGCAGTCCTTATAGGGGCGCAGGGCCGGATACGCAGTATTTT. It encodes CASSPYRGAGPDTQYF.

DNA of the CDR3: TGTGCCAGCAGCTTGGGACACCCGAGCTCTGGAAACACCATATATTTT. Its protein product is CASSLGHPSSGNTIYF. The chain combines TRBV5-5 with TRBJ1-3, with no clear D. This CDR3 is 16 amino acids long. V gave up 0 bases and J gave up 0 bases, with 10 bases separating them. Germline V gene sequence: CDR1 SGHKS, CDR2 YYEKEE (reference sequence).

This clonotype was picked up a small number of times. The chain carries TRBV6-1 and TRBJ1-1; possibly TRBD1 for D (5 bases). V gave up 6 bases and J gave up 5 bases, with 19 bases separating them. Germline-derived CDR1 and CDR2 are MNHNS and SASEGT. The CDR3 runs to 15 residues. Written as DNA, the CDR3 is TGTGCCAGCAGACCCGGGTGGGGCCGGGGAACTGAAGCTTTCTTT. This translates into CASRPGWGRGTEAFF.

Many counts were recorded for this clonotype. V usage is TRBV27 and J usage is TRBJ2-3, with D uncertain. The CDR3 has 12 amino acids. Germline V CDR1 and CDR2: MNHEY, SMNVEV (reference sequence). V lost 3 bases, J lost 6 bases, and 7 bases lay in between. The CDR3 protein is CASSFLGDTQYF. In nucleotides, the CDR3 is TGTGCCAGCAGTTTTCTGGGGGATACGCAGTATTTT.

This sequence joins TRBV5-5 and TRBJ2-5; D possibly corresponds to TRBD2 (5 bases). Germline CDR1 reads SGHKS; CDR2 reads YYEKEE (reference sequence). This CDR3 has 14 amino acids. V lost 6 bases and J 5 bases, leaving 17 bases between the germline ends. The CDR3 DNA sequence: TGTGCCAGCACCCCGAGGGTCCCCTGGGAGACCCAGTACTTC. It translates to CASTPRVPWETQYF.

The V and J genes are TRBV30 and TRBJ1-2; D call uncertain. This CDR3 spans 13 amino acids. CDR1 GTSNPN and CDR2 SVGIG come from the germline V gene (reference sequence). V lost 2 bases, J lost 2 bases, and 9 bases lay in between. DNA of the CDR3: TGTGCCTGGAGTACCGGTCAAAACTATGGCTACACCTTC. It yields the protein CAWSTGQNYGYTF.

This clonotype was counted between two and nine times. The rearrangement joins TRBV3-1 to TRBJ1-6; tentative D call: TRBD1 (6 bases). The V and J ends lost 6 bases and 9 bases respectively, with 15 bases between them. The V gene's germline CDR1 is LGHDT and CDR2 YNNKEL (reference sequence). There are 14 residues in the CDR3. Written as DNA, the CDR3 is TGTGCCAGCAGTTCCGGGACAAGGATTTCACCCCTCCACTTT. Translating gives CASSSGTRISPLHF.